A selection of T cell receptor beta chains follows, all from one sample in a study of cytomegalovirus exposure and HLA in healthy donors. TCRdb's copy holds only in-frame clones and misses some; the assay was immunoSEQ multiplex PCR. Its clone listing holds some 150,000 clones. Sequences were obtained from PBMCs. The receptors stem from a woman between 18 and 30 years old in good health and CMV-seronegative. The CDR3 runs from the conserved cysteine through the conserved F or W. D genes are given only for firm matches.

d_call,j_call,cdr3_length,v_call,cdr3_nt,cdr3_aa
NA,TRBJ1-5,16,TRBV18,TGTGCCAGCTCACCGGTTGGGCAGGGGCTGGATCAGCCCCAGCATTTT,CASSPVGQGLDQPQHF
TRBD1,TRBJ2-1,14,TRBV7-2,TGTGCCAGCAGCCACACAGGGGGCTTCAGTGAGCAGTTCTTC,CASSHTGGFSEQFF
NA,TRBJ2-1,12,TRBV7-8,TGTGCCAGCAGCTCTACTCGGAATGAGCAGTTCTTC,CASSSTRNEQFF
NA,TRBJ2-1,17,TRBV25-1,TGTGCCAGCAGTGAATTTTTACGTGGACTCACAAACAATGAGCAGTTCTTC,CASSEFLRGLTNNEQFF
NA,TRBJ2-2,16,TRBV19,TGTGCCAGTAGTATACGAAACGGGGGGAACACCGGGGAGCTGTTTTTT,CASSIRNGGNTGELFF
TRBD1,TRBJ1-1,19,TRBV4-1,TGCGCCAGCAGCCAAAGTAGCCAGGGACAGGGGGACATGAACACTGAAGCTTTCTTT,CASSQSSQGQGDMNTEAFF
NA,TRBJ1-3,14,TRBV5-1,TGCGCCAGCAGCTTGGCTAGCTCTGGAAACACCATATATTTT,CASSLASSGNTIYF
TRBD1,TRBJ2-2,16,TRBV5-1,TGCGCCAACAGCTTTAGGGGACAGGGGAACACCGGGGAGCTGTTTTTT,CANSFRGQGNTGELFF
NA,TRBJ1-2,15,TRBV7-2,TGTGCCAGCAGCTTAGTTGGCACCTCTAACTATGGCTACACCTTC,CASSLVGTSNYGYTF
NA,TRBJ1-2,15,TRBV9,TGTGCCAGCAGCGCCCCGCCGACAGGAAACTATGGCTACACCTTC,CASSAPPTGNYGYTF
NA,TRBJ1-2,15,TRBV28,TGTGCCAGCAGTTCACCCCAGGACTTGAGCTATGGCTACACCTTC,CASSSPQDLSYGYTF
NA,TRBJ2-2,16,TRBV14,TGTGCCAGCAGCTGGAGCCCCAGGGGATCCACCGGGGAGCTGTTTTTT,CASSWSPRGSTGELFF
TRBD1,TRBJ1-2,15,TRBV2,TGTGCCAGCAGTTGGGACAGCCGCCCTCGTGGTGGCTACACCTTC,CASSWDSRPRGGYTF
TRBD1,TRBJ2-6,18,TRBV9,TGTGCCAGCAGCGTCGGACAGGGGGCTTTTTCTGGGGCCAACGTCCTGACTTTC,CASSVGQGAFSGANVLTF
NA,TRBJ2-7,16,TRBV5-4,TGTGCCAGCAGCTTGAATGGCGGGGCCACCCCTTACGAGCAGTACTTC,CASSLNGGATPYEQYF
NA,TRBJ1-4,15,TRBV15,TGTGCCACCAGCAGAGACGGGCAGGGTTATGAAAAACTGTTTTTT,CATSRDGQGYEKLFF
TRBD2,TRBJ2-5,15,TRBV7-2,TGTGCCAGCAGCTTACGGAGCGGGAGTGTAGAGACCCAGTACTTC,CASSLRSGSVETQYF
NA,TRBJ2-5,16,TRBV6-6,TGTGCCAGCAGTTACACCCTTGGGGGCCCGGAAGGGACCCAGTACTTC,CASSYTLGGPEGTQYF
NA,TRBJ2-1,16,TRBV30,TGTGCCTGGAGTAGCCGGGGGGCATTGAGATACAATGAGCAGTTCTTC,CAWSSRGALRYNEQFF
NA,TRBJ2-5,15,TRBV10-1,TGCGCCAGCAGTGAGGGACAGCTGAACCAAGAGACCCAGTACTTC,CASSEGQLNQETQYF
NA,TRBJ1-4,13,TRBV5-6,TGTGCCAGCAGCCTCCACAGTAATGAAAAACTGTTTTTT,CASSLHSNEKLFF
TRBD2,TRBJ2-7,15,TRBV6-1,TGTGCCAGCAGGCGGGGCGGGAGGGCCTTGGGCGAGCAGTACTTC,CASRRGGRALGEQYF